The 14 T cell receptor beta chains listed next were all sequenced from one sample in a study of regulatory T cells in long-lasting Graves disease. Arm-PCR of CDR3 regions with iRepertoire HTBI primers generated TCR beta libraries. TCRdb reprocessed the multiplex PCR reads with MiXCR, giving one entry per CDR3 protein. Of 540,000 or so distinct CDR3 sequences listed, roughly 14% were seen once; the top ten hold roughly a tenth. Time point defined: newly diagnosed GD, antithyroid drugs for less than 3 months. Making the TCR library involved RNA that had been extracted from PBMCs. The same specimen was also included in a second study, on T cells in Graves' hyperthyroidism and ophthalmopathy.

Sample: peripheral blood mononuclear cells (PBMCs), taken at new diagnosis, from a patient treated with antithyroid drugs. Source of these receptors: a man younger than 45 with Graves disease.

This clonotype was picked up a small number of times. A much larger clone lies a single base off, so this may be a read error. The conserved phenylalanine or tryptophan normally closing the CDR3 is absent here, so this likely arose from a read error. The chain employs TRBV12-3 or TRBV12-4 and TRBJ1-5; D may be TRBD1 (6 bases). The CDR3 has 14 amino acids. Between the trimmed V and J ends, which lost 4 bases and 7 bases, there was a span of 14 bases. The DNA for the CDR3 is TGTGCCAGCAGTTCCCGGGGAGGGGGGCAGCCCCAGCATCTT. Translating it yields CASSSRGGGQPQHL.

This clonotype was detected ten times or more. CDR3 in amino acids: CSARDGLAGGETQYF. The CDR3 DNA is TGCAGTGCTAGAGACGGACTAGCGGGAGGGGAGACCCAGTACTTC. This chain joins TRBV20-1 and TRBJ2-5, with 15 bases aligning to TRBD2. The ends lost 0 bases at V and 5 bases at J; junction bases unmatched: 1. The CDR3 has 15 amino acids. Germline-derived CDR1 and CDR2 are DFQATT and SNEGSKA (reference sequence).

This clonotype was observed at least ten times. The V and J genes are TRBV24-1 and TRBJ2-1; D tentatively fits TRBD1 or TRBD2 (5 bases each). The germline gives CDR1 KGHDR, CDR2 SFDVKD. V shed 2 bases and J shed 2 bases, with 6 bases lying between them. The CDR3 is 14 residues long. The chain's CDR3 is CATSDSGPYNEQFF. As DNA, the CDR3 is TGTGCCACCAGTGATTCGGGACCCTACAATGAGCAGTTCTTC.

This clonotype was detected many times. J is TRBJ2-2 and V is TRBV11-2; D is undetermined. The CDR3 extends over 15 amino acids. The V end was cut by 0 bases, the J end by 4 bases, with 9 bases between. Germline-derived CDR1 and CDR2 are SGHAT and FQNNGV. Here the CDR3 reads CASSLDLYITGELFF. The CDR3 DNA reads TGTGCCAGCAGCTTAGATCTCTACATCACCGGGGAGCTGTTTTTT.

This clonotype was counted ten times or more. The chain employs TRBV20-1 and TRBJ2-3; 10 nucleotides line up with TRBD2. In germline, CDR1 is DFQATT, CDR2 SNEGSKA (reference sequence). The CDR3 length is 14 residues. Here the CDR3 reads CSSPPLAGADTQYF. The CDR3 coding sequence is TGCAGCTCCCCCCCCCTAGCGGGAGCAGATACGCAGTATTTT.

This clonotype was observed a few times. The chain couples TRBV29-1 to TRBJ1-1; D perhaps matches TRBD1 (5 bases). Germline CDR1 SQVTM, CDR2 ANQGSEA. V was trimmed by 2 bases and J by 0 bases, leaving 10 bases between them. This CDR3 is built from 14 residues. CDR3: CSVEPGQVNTEAFF. DNA for the CDR3: TGCAGCGTTGAACCCGGACAAGTGAACACTGAAGCTTTCTTT. Full variable domain (remainder filled in from reference TRBV29-1 and TRBJ1-1): SAVISQKPSRDICQRGTSLTIQCQVDSQVTMMFWYRQQPGQSLTLIATANQGSEATYESGFVIDKFPISRPNLTFSTLTVSNMSPEDSSIYLCSVEPGQVNTEAFFGQGTRLTVV.

This clonotype was counted at least ten times. This sequence joins TRBV7-6 and TRBJ2-3; 12 nucleotides align to TRBD2. The V gene's germline CDR1 is SGHVS and CDR2 FNYEAQ. The CDR3 contains 15 residues. With 4 bases clipped from V and 8 bases from J, the junction kept 7 bases outside the gene matches. The CDR3 region has the DNA TGTGCCAGCAGCTGGACTAGCGGGACAGCCGGTACGCAGTATTTT. As protein: CASSWTSGTAGTQYF. The whole variable domain, filled in from reference TRBV7-6 and TRBJ2-3, reads GAGVSQSPRYKVTKRGQDVALRCDPISGHVSLYWYRQALGQGPEFLTYFNYEAQQDKSGLPNDRFSAERPEGSISTLTIQRTEQRDSAMYRCASSWTSGTAGTQYFGPGTRLTVL.

In this sample, this clonotype turned up many times. The chain couples TRBV3-1 to TRBJ1-1; D not resolved. Germline-derived CDR1 and CDR2 are LGHDT and YNNKEL (reference sequence). The CDR3 totals 14 residues. V was cut by 0 bases and J by 2 bases, with 7 bases left in between. CDR3 sequence (DNA): TGTGCCAGCAGCCAAGATGAGATAAACACTGAAGCTTTCTTT. Protein product: CASSQDEINTEAFF.

The chain employs TRBV27 and TRBJ1-6; D remains ambiguous. CDR3 length: 15 amino acids. V was clipped by 8 bases and J by 9 bases, with 20 bases between them. In germline, CDR1 is MNHEY, CDR2 SMNVEV (reference sequence). The CDR3 loop reads CASRTIGISSSPLHF. CDR3 coding DNA: TGTGCCAGCCGCACCATTGGAATATCTAGTTCACCCCTCCACTTT.

This clonotype showed up many times. The CDR3: CSVPPQGADTQYF. The CDR3 coding sequence is TGCAGCGTTCCCCCGCAGGGGGCAGATACGCAGTATTTT. The chain employs TRBV29-1 and TRBJ2-3, with 7 bases fitting TRBD1. Germline-derived CDR1 and CDR2 are SQVTM and ANQGSEA. V gave up 5 bases and J gave up 4 bases; unmatched junction bases: 6. This CDR3 has 13 residues.

At least ten counts were recorded for this clonotype. The chain is built from TRBV20-1 and TRBJ2-3; 10 bases are a match to TRBD2. Per the germline V gene, CDR1 is DFQATT and CDR2 is SNEGSKA (reference sequence). The CDR3 consists of 14 residues. V dropped 6 bases and J dropped 1; count of bases not matched to a gene: 4. CDR3 residues: CSATTSGRTDTQYF. In DNA, the CDR3 is TGCAGTGCCACGACTAGCGGGCGCACAGATACGCAGTATTTT.

The table lists this clonotype with a few counts. This chain connects TRBV7-9 to TRBJ1-2; 10 nucleotides align to TRBD1. The CDR3 sequence is 14 residues long. Germline V CDR1 and CDR2: SEHNR, FQNEAQ (reference sequence). The junction had 4 bases not matched to a gene; V was cut back by 4 bases and J by 5 bases. The CDR3 sequence: CASSWPGQGYGYTF. The CDR3, as DNA: TGTGCCAGCAGCTGGCCGGGACAGGGGTATGGCTACACCTTC.

This clonotype was recorded at least ten times. This chain joins TRBV6-1 and TRBJ1-1; D might be TRBD1 (6 bases). This CDR3 is 14 amino acids long. Looked up from germline, CDR1 is MNHNS and CDR2 is SASEGT. Trimming cost V 5 bases and J 0 bases, with 10 bases left between them. CDR3 amino acids: CASSSRGLNTEAFF. In DNA, the CDR3 is TGTGCCAGCAGTTCGCGGGGGCTGAACACTGAAGCTTTCTTT.

This clonotype was observed at least ten times. The V call is TRBV29-1, the J call TRBJ2-2; 7 bases are a match to TRBD1. In germline, CDR1 is SQVTM, CDR2 ANQGSEA. Trimming at V came to 5 bases and at J to 7 bases, leaving 10 bases not matched to a gene. The CDR3 extends over 14 amino acids. The CDR3 spells CSVKTGPGGGELFF. The CDR3 nucleotides read TGCAGCGTTAAGACAGGGCCGGGTGGCGGGGAGCTGTTTTTT.